This T cell receptor beta chain appears in the sequencing data of a study of blood T cells in healthy people across ages (dated by TCRdb to 2013 to 2016). General notes on the study: In model experiments, roughly one uniquely barcoded TCR beta cDNA molecule per two T cells was captured by template switching. To avoid experimental bias, donors of different ages were randomly spread across the sequencing lanes. The donors were divided into four age groups: young (average around 17 years), middle-aged (roughly 42), aged (approximately 59) and long-lived (approximately 74). To track age-related changes in TCR beta repertoire diversity, the study relied on deep sequencing normalized with unique cDNA molecular identifiers. For two donors (one aged 18 to 30 and one aged 80 or older), the study analyzed two additional independent replicas of 1 million unique cDNA reads from the same blood draw.

From its cysteine to its phenylalanine, the CDR3 spans 14 amino acids. Only the CDR3 portion is preserved as DNA: 42 bases, with reading frame beginning at the first base. Trimming removed 6 bases from V and 7 bases from J; the gene matches leave 10 bases unexplained. According to the germline V gene, CDR1 reads MDHEN and CDR2 reads SYDVKM. Donors were 39 systemically healthy Caucasian individuals from Russia aged roughly 6 to 95 years. About 10 milliliters of peripheral blood were collected from each donor into EDTA-treated Vacutainer tubes. Ficoll-Paque density-gradient centrifugation was used to isolate PBMCs, with at least 6.5 million obtained per sample. Trizol reagent was used to extract total RNA from PBMCs, with at least 5.5 micrograms per sample. For every donor, an aliquot of PBMCs went through flow cytometry to measure the percentages of naive CD45RAhigh/CD27high T cells. This clonotype was seen ten or more times. Its antigen has not been determined. No base-level quality is on record; no much larger clone is a single base apart.

Summary of the overall study and its limitations: Donor CMV infection status was unknown, potentially confounding age-related changes in expanded clonotypes. Observed TCR beta diversity per million T cells fell roughly linearly with age, and a significant reduction was already apparent by age roughly 40. Total diversity estimates from one million sequenced T cells were considered lower bounds and underestimates. Because profiling used bulk unsorted PBMCs, naive and antigen-experienced compartments could not be compared conclusively. A strong correlation was found between observed TCR beta diversity and the percentage of naive T cells measured by flow cytometry. Compared with the aged group, the long-lived group had more naive CD4+ T cells, fewer expanded clones and increased TCR diversity, suggesting age selection.

Library preparation was by 5' RACE. The run used an Illumina HiSeq 2500. A second PCR of about 6 to 12 cycles was run with a J-beta primer mix and a sample-barcoded 5' primer. A unique molecular identifier was introduced onto each TCR beta cDNA molecule by a template-switch 5' adaptor carrying 12 random nucleotides. Each sample yielded at least 2.5 million CDR3-containing paired-end reads. First-strand cDNA synthesis was performed from all RNA using the Mint cDNA synthesis kit, with priming by a TRBC-specific oligonucleotide. All cDNA was treated with uracil-DNA glycosylase and then went through a first 18-cycle PCR with the universal primers M1SS and BC2_uni_R. The source study handled its data this way. For normalization, 1 million high-quality reads, each with a distinct molecular identifier, were randomly selected from each sample. Instead of being binned into consensus sequences, reads with shared molecular identifiers were discarded. MiTCR, run with a Q25 quality threshold and the strictest error-elimination algorithm, handled CDR3 identification, clonotype clustering and error correction. A nonparametric unseen species model with Euler transformation was used to estimate a lower bound on total TCR beta diversity. TCRdb reanalyzed the raw reads on its own, using fastp at Q25 for trimming and MiXCR for clone calling, and kept in-frame beta chains. Merged by CDR3 protein, the rows form single entries marked with the most common genes and DNA. These V and J calls originate from TCRdb's pipeline instead of the authors' own analysis. The sample table contains over 1,500,000 distinct CDR3 sequences; only one count was recorded for 40% to 55% of them. Less than 2.5% of the sample comes from the top ten.

The sample taken for sequencing was blood. The chain links TRBV28 with TRBJ2-7, with 9 bases aligning to TRBD1. This clonotype was obtained from a woman aged 40 to 50 in good health. The DNA sequence is as follows: TGTGCCAGCAGGCCTATTAGGGACAGGGAAGAGCAGTACTTC. This encodes CASRPIRDREEQYF.